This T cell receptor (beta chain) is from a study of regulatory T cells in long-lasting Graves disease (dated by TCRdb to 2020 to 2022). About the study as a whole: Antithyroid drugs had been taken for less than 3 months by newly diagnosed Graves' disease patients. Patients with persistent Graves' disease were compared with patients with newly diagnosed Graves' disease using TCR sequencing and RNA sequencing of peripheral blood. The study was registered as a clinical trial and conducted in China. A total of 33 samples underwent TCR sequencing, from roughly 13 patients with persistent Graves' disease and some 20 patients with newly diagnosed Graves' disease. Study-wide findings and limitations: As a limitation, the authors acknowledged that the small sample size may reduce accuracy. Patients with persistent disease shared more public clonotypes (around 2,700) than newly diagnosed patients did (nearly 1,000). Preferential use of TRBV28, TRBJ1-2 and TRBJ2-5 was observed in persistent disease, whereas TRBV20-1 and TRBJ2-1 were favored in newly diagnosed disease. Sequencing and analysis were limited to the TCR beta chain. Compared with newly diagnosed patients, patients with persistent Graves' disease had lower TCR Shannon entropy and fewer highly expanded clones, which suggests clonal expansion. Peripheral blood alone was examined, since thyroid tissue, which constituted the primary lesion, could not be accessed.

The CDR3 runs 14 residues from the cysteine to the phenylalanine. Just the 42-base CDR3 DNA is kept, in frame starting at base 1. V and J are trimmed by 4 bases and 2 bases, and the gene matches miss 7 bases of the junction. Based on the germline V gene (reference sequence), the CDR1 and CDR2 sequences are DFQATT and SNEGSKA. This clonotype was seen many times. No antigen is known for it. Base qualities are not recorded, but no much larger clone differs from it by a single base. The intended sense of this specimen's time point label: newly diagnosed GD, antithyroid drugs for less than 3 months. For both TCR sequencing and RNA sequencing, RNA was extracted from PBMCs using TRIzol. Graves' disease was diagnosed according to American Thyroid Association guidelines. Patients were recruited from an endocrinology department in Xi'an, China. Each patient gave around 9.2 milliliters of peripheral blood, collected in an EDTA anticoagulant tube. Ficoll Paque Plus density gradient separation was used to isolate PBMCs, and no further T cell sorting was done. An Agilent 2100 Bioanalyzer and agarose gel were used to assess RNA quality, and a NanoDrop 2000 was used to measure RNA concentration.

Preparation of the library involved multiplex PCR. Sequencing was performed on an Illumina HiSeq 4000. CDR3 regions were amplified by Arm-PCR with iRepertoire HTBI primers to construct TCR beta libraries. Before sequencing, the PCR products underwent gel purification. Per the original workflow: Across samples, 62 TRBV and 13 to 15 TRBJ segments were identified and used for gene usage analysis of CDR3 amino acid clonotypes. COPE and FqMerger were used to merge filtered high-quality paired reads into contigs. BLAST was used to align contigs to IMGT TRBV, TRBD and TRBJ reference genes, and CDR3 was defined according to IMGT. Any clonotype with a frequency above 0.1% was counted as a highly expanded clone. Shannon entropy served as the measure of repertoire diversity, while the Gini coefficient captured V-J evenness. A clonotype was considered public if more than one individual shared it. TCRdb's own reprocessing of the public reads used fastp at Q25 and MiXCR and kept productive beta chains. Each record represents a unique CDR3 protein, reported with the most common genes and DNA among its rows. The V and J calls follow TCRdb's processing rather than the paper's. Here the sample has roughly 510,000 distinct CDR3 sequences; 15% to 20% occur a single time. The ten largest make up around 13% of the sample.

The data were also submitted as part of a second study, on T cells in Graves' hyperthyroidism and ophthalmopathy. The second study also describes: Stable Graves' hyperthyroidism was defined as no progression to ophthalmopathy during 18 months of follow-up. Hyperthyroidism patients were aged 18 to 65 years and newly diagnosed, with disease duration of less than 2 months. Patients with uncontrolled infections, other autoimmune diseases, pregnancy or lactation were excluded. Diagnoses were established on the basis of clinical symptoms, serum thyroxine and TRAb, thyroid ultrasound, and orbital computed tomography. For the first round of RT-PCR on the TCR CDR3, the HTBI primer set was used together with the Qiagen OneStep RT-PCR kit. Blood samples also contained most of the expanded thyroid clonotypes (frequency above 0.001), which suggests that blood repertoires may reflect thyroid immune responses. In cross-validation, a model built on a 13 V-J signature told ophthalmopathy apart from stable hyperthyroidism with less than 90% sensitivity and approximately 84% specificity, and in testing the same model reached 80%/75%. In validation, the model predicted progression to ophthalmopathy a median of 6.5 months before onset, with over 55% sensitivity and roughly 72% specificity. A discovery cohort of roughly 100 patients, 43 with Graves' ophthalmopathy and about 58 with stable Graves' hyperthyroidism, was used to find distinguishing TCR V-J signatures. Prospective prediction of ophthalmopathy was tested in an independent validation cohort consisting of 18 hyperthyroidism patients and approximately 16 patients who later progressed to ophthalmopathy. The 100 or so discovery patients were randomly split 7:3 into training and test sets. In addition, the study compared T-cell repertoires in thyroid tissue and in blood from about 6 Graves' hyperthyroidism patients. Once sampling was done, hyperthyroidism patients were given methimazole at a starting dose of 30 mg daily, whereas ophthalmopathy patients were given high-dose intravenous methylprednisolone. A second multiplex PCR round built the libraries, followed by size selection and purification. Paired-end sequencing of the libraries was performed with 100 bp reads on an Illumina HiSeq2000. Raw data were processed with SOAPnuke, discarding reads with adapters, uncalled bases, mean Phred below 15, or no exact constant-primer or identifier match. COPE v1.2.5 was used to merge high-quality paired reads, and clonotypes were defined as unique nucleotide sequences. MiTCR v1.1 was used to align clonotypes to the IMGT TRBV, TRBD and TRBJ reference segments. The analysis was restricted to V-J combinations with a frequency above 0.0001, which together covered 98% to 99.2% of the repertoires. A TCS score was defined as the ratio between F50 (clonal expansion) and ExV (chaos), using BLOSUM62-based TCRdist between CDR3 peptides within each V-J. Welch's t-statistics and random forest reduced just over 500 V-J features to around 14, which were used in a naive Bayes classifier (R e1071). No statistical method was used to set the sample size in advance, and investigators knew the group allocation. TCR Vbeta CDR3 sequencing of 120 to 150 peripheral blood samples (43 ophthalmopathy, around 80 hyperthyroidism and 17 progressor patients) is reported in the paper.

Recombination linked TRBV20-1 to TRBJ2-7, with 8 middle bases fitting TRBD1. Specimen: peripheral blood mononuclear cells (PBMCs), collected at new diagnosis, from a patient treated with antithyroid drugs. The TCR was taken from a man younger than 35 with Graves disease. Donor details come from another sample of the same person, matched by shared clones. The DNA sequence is TGCAGTGCTAACCCCTGGACAGGGCCCTACGAGCAGTACTTC. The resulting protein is CSANPWTGPYEQYF.